The TCR beta chain described here comes from a study of cytomegalovirus exposure and HLA in healthy donors. Note on this clone: Its specificity is unknown.

PCR primers comprised 60 Vbeta and 13 Jbeta primers. Generated by immunoSEQ multiplex PCR, the TCRdb table keeps only in-frame clones and is missing some. The table has about 160,000 clones, 80% to 90% seen once. Study outcomes and limitations: Later on, an analysis tied some 17,000 TCR beta sequences to HLA alleles at 0.05 false discovery rate.

The material sequenced was PBMCs. This clonotype originated in a man between 18 and 29 years old in good health and CMV-seronegative.

The CDR3 sequence: CASSLNAKGGTDTQYF. The CDR3, as DNA: TGTGCCAGCTCATTAAACGCCAAGGGCGGGACAGATACGCAGTATTTT. The chain is built from TRBV18 and TRBJ2-3, with D perhaps matching TRBD2 (5 bases). CDR1 is KGHSH, CDR2 LQKENI, per germline. Trimming took off 5 bases at V and 3 bases at J, with 18 bases between the two ends. The CDR3 is made up of 16 amino acids.